Listed below are T cell receptor beta chains from one sample, sequenced in a study of CD8 T cells in ankylosing spondylitis. MiXCR was run by TCRdb on the 5' RACE reads, yielding one entry per CDR3 protein. The data hold around 120,000 distinct CDR3 sequences, with roughly an eighth observed a single time. Sequencing used blood, either unsorted or a sorted T cell fraction (not recorded which). The source is a female donor with ankylosing spondylitis or in good health (not recorded which). The CDR3 runs from the conserved cysteine through the conserved F or W. The D gene is left open where the match is weak. Some rows mark clone size as missing; the rest say once, few, many or name a class of expanded clone.

abundance: few; j_gene: TRBJ2-1; v_gene: TRBV27; d_gene: TRBD1; len: 16; CDR3aa: CASSPRGTGFSNEQFF; CDR3nt: TGTGCCAGCAGTCCTCGTGGGACAGGTTTTTCCAATGAGCAGTTCTTC
abundance: few; j_gene: TRBJ2-7; v_gene: TRBV20-1; d_gene: -; len: 15; CDR3aa: CSARDASRSSYEQYF; CDR3nt: TGCAGTGCTAGAGACGCGTCGAGAAGCTCCTACGAGCAGTACTTC
abundance: -; j_gene: TRBJ2-1; v_gene: TRBV7-2; d_gene: TRBD1; len: 15; CDR3aa: CASSPDRGGFGEQFF; CDR3nt: TGTGCCAGCAGCCCCGACAGGGGGGGATTCGGTGAGCAGTTCTTC
abundance: -; j_gene: TRBJ2-5; v_gene: TRBV3-1; d_gene: -; len: 12; CDR3aa: CASSQGQETQYF; CDR3nt: TGTGCCAGCAGCCAAGGGCAAGAGACCCAGTACTTC
abundance: many; j_gene: TRBJ1-2; v_gene: TRBV5-5; d_gene: -; len: 16; CDR3aa: CASSLAPTADYVGYTF; CDR3nt: TGTGCCAGCAGCTTGGCTCCGACAGCCGATTATGTAGGCTACACCTTC
abundance: -; j_gene: TRBJ2-2; v_gene: TRBV11-2; d_gene: -; len: 14; CDR3aa: CASNRFRNTGELFF; CDR3nt: TGTGCCAGCAACAGATTCAGGAACACCGGGGAGCTGTTTTTT
abundance: -; j_gene: TRBJ2-2; v_gene: TRBV12-3/TRBV12-4; d_gene: -; len: 13; CDR3aa: CASSLGHTGELFF; CDR3nt: TGTGCCAGCAGTTTAGGGCACACCGGGGAGCTGTTTTTT
abundance: many; j_gene: TRBJ2-7; v_gene: TRBV2; d_gene: TRBD1; len: 14; CDR3aa: CASSRTGGSYEQYF; CDR3nt: TGTGCCAGCAGTCGGACAGGGGGTTCGTACGAGCAGTACTTC
abundance: many; j_gene: TRBJ2-5; v_gene: TRBV3-1; d_gene: TRBD2; len: 16; CDR3aa: CASSLLGTIDQETQYF; CDR3nt: TGTGCCAGCAGCCTCCTCGGGACTATCGACCAAGAGACCCAGTACTTC
abundance: -; j_gene: TRBJ2-1; v_gene: TRBV15; d_gene: -; len: 15; CDR3aa: CATSRDRHEINEQFF; CDR3nt: TGTGCCACCAGCAGAGACCGGCACGAGATAAATGAGCAGTTCTTC
abundance: -; j_gene: TRBJ1-3; v_gene: TRBV20-1; d_gene: TRBD1; len: 15; CDR3aa: CSARDRTGVGNTIYF; CDR3nt: TGCAGTGCTAGAGATAGGACAGGGGTCGGAAACACCATATATTTT
abundance: -; j_gene: TRBJ1-5; v_gene: TRBV6-1; d_gene: -; len: 13; CDR3aa: CASSGEGFQPQHF; CDR3nt: TGTGCCAGCAGTGGGGAGGGTTTTCAGCCCCAGCATTTT
abundance: few; j_gene: TRBJ1-5; v_gene: TRBV12-3/TRBV12-4; d_gene: TRBD1; len: 17; CDR3aa: CASSTGQGVMRNQPQHF; CDR3nt: TGTGCCAGCAGCACGGGACAGGGGGTTATGCGCAATCAGCCCCAGCATTTT
abundance: many; j_gene: TRBJ2-3; v_gene: TRBV20-1; d_gene: -; len: 11; CDR3aa: CSALLDPAQYF; CDR3nt: TGCAGTGCCCTTTTAGACCCCGCGCAGTATTTT
abundance: -; j_gene: TRBJ2-1; v_gene: TRBV19; d_gene: TRBD2; len: 15; CDR3aa: CASSSSGRSYNEQFF; CDR3nt: TGTGCCAGTAGTTCTAGCGGGAGGAGCTACAATGAGCAGTTCTTC
abundance: few; j_gene: TRBJ1-5; v_gene: TRBV15; d_gene: -; len: 16; CDR3aa: CATSRGLPDSNQPQHF; CDR3nt: TGTGCCACCAGCCGAGGCCTGCCGGATAGCAATCAGCCCCAGCATTTT
abundance: -; j_gene: TRBJ1-4; v_gene: TRBV12-3/TRBV12-4; d_gene: -; len: 14; CDR3aa: CASSLVGSNEKLFF; CDR3nt: TGTGCCAGCAGTTTAGTCGGATCTAATGAAAAACTGTTTTTT
abundance: -; j_gene: TRBJ2-2; v_gene: TRBV5-1; d_gene: -; len: 15; CDR3aa: CASSLRQFGTGELFF; CDR3nt: TGCGCCAGCAGCTTGCGGCAGTTTGGAACCGGGGAGCTGTTTTTT
abundance: -; j_gene: TRBJ1-1; v_gene: TRBV28; d_gene: TRBD1; len: 16; CDR3aa: CASSPPTGVSHTEAFF; CDR3nt: TGTGCCAGCAGTCCCCCCACAGGGGTTTCCCACACTGAAGCTTTCTTT
abundance: many; j_gene: TRBJ2-1; v_gene: TRBV20-1; d_gene: -; len: 11; CDR3aa: CSAPSLGEQFF; CDR3nt: TGCAGTGCTCCTTCGTTGGGGGAGCAGTTCTTC
abundance: -; j_gene: TRBJ2-2; v_gene: TRBV7-9; d_gene: -; len: 16; CDR3aa: CASSPVYPSSAGELFF; CDR3nt: TGTGCCAGCAGCCCGGTTTATCCCAGCTCGGCCGGGGAGCTGTTTTTT
abundance: -; j_gene: TRBJ2-2; v_gene: TRBV2; d_gene: -; len: 14; CDR3aa: CASSDPGVTGELFF; CDR3nt: TGTGCCAGCAGTGATCCCGGGGTCACCGGGGAGCTGTTTTTT
abundance: many; j_gene: TRBJ2-7; v_gene: TRBV2; d_gene: -; len: 13; CDR3aa: CASSEAHGYEQYF; CDR3nt: TGTGCCAGCAGTGAAGCCCACGGCTACGAGCAGTACTTC
abundance: -; j_gene: TRBJ2-4; v_gene: TRBV6-1; d_gene: -; len: 17; CDR3aa: CASSRGLTGIRSNIQYF; CDR3nt: TGTGCCAGCAGCCGAGGTCTAACAGGGATACGATCAAACATTCAGTACTTC
abundance: few; j_gene: TRBJ2-2; v_gene: TRBV3-1; d_gene: TRBD2; len: 14; CDR3aa: CASSHGRATGELFF; CDR3nt: TGTGCCAGCAGCCATGGGAGGGCGACCGGGGAGCTGTTTTTT